The source of this T cell receptor (beta chain) is a study of regulatory T cells in long-lasting Graves disease. This CDR3 is 17 amino acids long. The V end lost 3 bases, the J end lost 8 bases, and 25 bases lay between the germline ends. Time point reported: newly diagnosed GD, antithyroid drugs for less than 3 months. After RNA was extracted from PBMCs, the TCR library was made from it. This clonotype came up many times. Researchers made TCR beta libraries by using iRepertoire HTBI primers and running Arm-PCR on CDR3 regions. TCRdb itself ran the multiplex PCR reads through MiXCR, one entry per CDR3 protein. The sample lists 390,000 or so distinct CDR3 sequences; 12% were seen once. The sample was also reused in another study, on T cells in Graves' hyperthyroidism and ophthalmopathy. From that study: For ophthalmopathy, model prediction preceded onset by a median 6.5 months.

Sequencing was performed on peripheral blood mononuclear cells (PBMCs), taken at new diagnosis, from a patient treated with antithyroid drugs. The V gene is TRBV12-3 or TRBV12-4, the J gene TRBJ1-1; D is ambiguous. This receptor was obtained from a woman under 30 with Graves disease. The CDR3 is CASSLFRSGAGGREAFF. DNA of the CDR3: TGTGCCAGCAGTTTGTTTAGGTCCGGAGCCGGAGGACGGGAAGCTTTCTTT.